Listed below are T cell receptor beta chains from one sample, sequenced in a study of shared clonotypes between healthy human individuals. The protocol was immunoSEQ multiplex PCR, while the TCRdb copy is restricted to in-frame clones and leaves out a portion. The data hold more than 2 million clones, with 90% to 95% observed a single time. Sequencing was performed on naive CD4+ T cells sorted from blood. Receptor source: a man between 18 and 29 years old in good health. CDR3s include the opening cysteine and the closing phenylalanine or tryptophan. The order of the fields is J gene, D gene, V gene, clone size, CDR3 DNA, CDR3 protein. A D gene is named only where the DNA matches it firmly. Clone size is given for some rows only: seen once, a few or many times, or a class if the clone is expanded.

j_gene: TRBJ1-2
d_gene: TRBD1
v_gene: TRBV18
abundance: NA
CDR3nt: TGTGCCAGCTCACCAGACAGGGTCTACGGCTACACCTTC
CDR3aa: CASSPDRVYGYTF

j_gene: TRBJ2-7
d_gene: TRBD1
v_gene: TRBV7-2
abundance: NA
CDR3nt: TGTGCCAGCAGCTTAGGGTGGACAGGGGCGGGCGAGCAGTACTTC
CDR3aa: CASSLGWTGAGEQYF

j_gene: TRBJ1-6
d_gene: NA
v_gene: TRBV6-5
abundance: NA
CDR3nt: TGTGCCAGCAAGAAAGGGTCCTCCTATAATTCACCCCTCCACTTT
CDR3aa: CASKKGSSYNSPLHF

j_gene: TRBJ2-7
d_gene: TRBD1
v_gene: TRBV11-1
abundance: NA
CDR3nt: TGTGCCAGCAGCTTGGACAGGGGGCTCTACGAGCAGTACTTC
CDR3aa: CASSLDRGLYEQYF

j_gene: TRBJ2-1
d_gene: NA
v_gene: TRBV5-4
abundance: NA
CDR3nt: TGTGCCAGCAGCTATAGGGGTTACAATGAGCAGTTCTTC
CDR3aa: CASSYRGYNEQFF

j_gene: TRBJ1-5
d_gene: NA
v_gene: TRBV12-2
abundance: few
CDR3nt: TGTGCAAGTCGCTTAGGAATGACAGGAGAAAATCAGCCCCAGCATTTT
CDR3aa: CASRLGMTGENQPQHF

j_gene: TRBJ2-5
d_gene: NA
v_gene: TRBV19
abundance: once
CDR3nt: TGTGCCAGTAGTATAGGGGGGGCGCGAGAGACCCAGTACTTC
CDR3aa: CASSIGGARETQYF

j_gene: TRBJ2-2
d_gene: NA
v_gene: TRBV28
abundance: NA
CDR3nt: TGTGCCAGCAGTTTAAAACCCGGGGCCGGGGAGCTGTTTTTT
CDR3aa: CASSLKPGAGELFF

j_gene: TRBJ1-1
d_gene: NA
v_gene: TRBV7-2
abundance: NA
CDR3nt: TGTGCCAGCAGCTCGCAGACAGTTGTCACTGAAGCTTTCTTT
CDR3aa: CASSSQTVVTEAFF

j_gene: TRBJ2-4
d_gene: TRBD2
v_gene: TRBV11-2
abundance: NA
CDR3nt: TGTGCCAGCAGCCCTAGCGGGGGGGCCGCCAAAAACATTCAGTACTTC
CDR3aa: CASSPSGGAAKNIQYF

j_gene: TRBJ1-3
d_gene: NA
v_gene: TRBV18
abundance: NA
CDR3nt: TGTGCCAGCTCACCCCCGGGGGGGACTGGAAACACCATATATTTT
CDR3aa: CASSPPGGTGNTIYF